This record looks at one T cell receptor beta chain sequence and its context. This clonotype was counted many times. No cognate antigen has been identified for it. No clone much larger than this one lies a single base away; base qualities are absent. This record comes from a study of molecular identifiers for immune sequencing clone quantification (dated by TCRdb to the late 2010s). The study in broad terms: For a replicate experiment, RNA from roughly 20,000 or 100,000 naive CD8 T cells was divided into five aliquots, and four of the five aliquots were sequenced. The study was a methods study using CD8 T cells to benchmark molecular-identifier clustering-based TCR repertoire sequencing (MIDCIRS) and TCR RNA copy counting.

CDR1 and CDR2 are read off the germline V gene as SGDLS and YYNGEE. The CDR3 numbers 13 residues from cysteine through phenylalanine. Of all the DNA, just the CDR3 is kept, 39 bases in frame from base 1. V drops 4 bases and J drops 5 bases, leaving 12 bases in between. Libraries of naive CD8 T cells were generated from roughly 18,000 to 920,000 sorted cells, with 10%, 30% or 50% of the purified RNA used. Naive CD8 T cells, defined as CD8+CD4-CCR7+CD45RA+, were FACS-sorted into RLT Plus buffer on a BD FACSAria II. Around 10 TCR copies' worth of Jurkat RNA were spiked into about 19,000-1,000,000 naive CD8 T cell samples to test detection sensitivity. CD8 T cells were enriched with RosetteSep CD8+ T Cell Enrichment Cocktail and Ficoll-Paque, followed by ACK red cell lysis. Points the paper makes about the study in general: Identical TCR molecules sharing a barcode could cause highly expanded clone sizes to be underestimated. In CMV-specific effector cells, clones with more than 20 RNA copies contained over 99% of molecules, whereas in naive cells such clones contained under 1% of molecules. Modeling indicated around 3.2 TCR RNA copies recovered per cell, compared with around 11 by digital PCR, which implies a capture efficiency of around 30%. Spiked-in Jurkat TCR RNA (around eleven copies' worth), which is not part of the donor repertoire, was contained in the naive libraries. A single cell's worth of spiked-in Jurkat TCR RNA was reported detectable even among 900,000 to 1,000,000 naive CD8 T cells. Without barcode sub-clustering, chimeric consensus sequences inflated TCR diversity; chimeras reached as high as 47%.

Receptors were amplified or captured by PCR. The listed sequencing device is Illumina HiSeq 4000. Preparation of bulk TCR libraries followed a previously described approach, with the TCR primers listed in Table S5. Total RNA was purified with the Qiagen AllPrep DNA/RNA kit. Before any analysis, reads coming from multiple sequencing runs of the same library were combined into one pool. As for the original processing: Reads were retained only if an exact TCR constant sequence was present, and the retained reads were trimmed to 150 nt and grouped according to their 12-nt molecular barcodes. Reads within each barcode group were sub-clustered using a 15% Levenshtein threshold, and quality-weighted consensus sequences were constructed for each RNA molecule. Non-functional sequences were excluded, and lower-count sequences lying one edit away from another sequence were also excluded. On the basis of fitting two negative binomial distributions, barcode sub-clusters with fewer than 20% of the maximum read count were discarded. The public reads were reprocessed in TCRdb via fastp at Q25 and MiXCR, keeping in-frame beta chains. Entries that share a CDR3 protein sequence are merged under the most common genes and DNA. These V and J calls originate from TCRdb's pipeline instead of the authors' own analysis. The sample profile shows about 640,000 distinct CDR3 sequences; about 20% of them were found once. Roughly 0.85% of the sample lies in the top ten.

In this chain, TRBV9 is recombined with TRBJ1-1; matching of 6 bases hints at TRBD1 as the D gene. This receptor was identified in a human donor in good health. Some libraries in this study had Jurkat cell RNA spiked in. The material sequenced was naive CD8+ T cells from blood, with Jurkat cell RNA spiked in. According to the study, the label for this sample's cell subset or site signals: FACS-sorted CD8+CD4-CCR7+CD45RA+ naive T cells. The nucleotide sequence reads TGTGCCAGCAGCCTAGGGGGGTGGACTGAAGCTTTCTTT. This gives the protein CASSLGGWTEAFF.